The 19 T cell receptor beta chains below come from one sample, sequenced in a study of T cell responses to AZD1222 COVID-19 vaccine. Assay: immunoSEQ multiplex PCR; the TCRdb copy retains only in-frame clones and omits some. The data contain around 150,000 clones, 85% to 95% of them singletons. Sequencing used peripheral blood, obtained on day 0 of AZD1222 vaccination. The receptors originated from an adult in good health.

This clone was seen a single time. The rearrangement links TRBV4-2 to TRBJ1-2; 7 positions agree with TRBD1. CDR1 is LGHNA and CDR2 is YNFKEQ in the germline V gene. This CDR3 has 15 residues. V shed 4 bases, J shed 6 bases, and the junction held 11 bases outside the gene matches. The CDR3 spells CASSPHRGLSDGYTF. As DNA, the CDR3 is TGTGCCAGCAGCCCCCACAGGGGACTTAGCGATGGCTACACCTTC.

The V and J genes are TRBV6-5 and TRBJ1-1; D ambiguous. Per germline, CDR1 MNHEY and CDR2 SVGAGI. This CDR3 has 13 amino acids. The germline V and J ends were trimmed by 5 bases and 9 bases, with 16 bases remaining between them. CDR3 DNA sequence: TGTGCCAGCAGTATGCCCCTTGCCGGGCAAGCTTTCTTT. This encodes CASSMPLAGQAFF.

The rearrangement links TRBV7-8 to TRBJ2-2; D uncertain. CDR3 length: 16 amino acids. V gave up 1 base and J gave up 1 base, with 10 bases separating them. Germline V gene data show CDR1 as SGHVS and CDR2 as FQNEAQ. CDR3 amino acids: CASSLVGHGNTGELFF. The CDR3 DNA sequence: TGTGCCAGCAGCTTAGTAGGGCACGGGAACACCGGGGAGCTGTTTTTT. Filled out from reference TRBV7-8 and TRBJ2-2, the complete variable domain reads GAGVSQSPRYKVAKRGQDVALRCDPISGHVSLFWYQQALGQGPEFLTYFQNEAQLDKSGLPSDRFFAERPEGSVSTLKIQRTQQEDSAVYLCASSLVGHGNTGELFFGEGSRLTVL.

The V gene is TRBV6-2 or TRBV6-3, the J gene TRBJ1-1; D call uncertain. The germline V and J ends were trimmed by 5 bases and 5 bases, with 12 bases remaining between them. CDR1 MNHEY and CDR2 SVGEGT come from the germline V gene. The CDR3 length is 13 residues. CDR3 protein: CASSKTLYTEAFF. The CDR3 DNA reads TGTGCCAGCAGTAAGACTTTGTATACTGAAGCTTTCTTT.

This clone was seen once. This chain connects TRBV4-3 to TRBJ2-1; D unresolved. Germline CDR1 reads LGHNA; CDR2 reads YSLEER. Trimming took off 1 base at V and 3 bases at J, with 13 bases between the two ends. This CDR3 is built from 16 residues. The CDR3: CASSQVVQRDYNEQFF. CDR3 DNA sequence: TGCGCCAGCAGCCAAGTTGTACAAAGGGACTACAATGAGCAGTTCTTC.

The chain links TRBV28 to TRBJ1-6; possible D gene TRBD1, 5 bases. The V end lost 3 bases, the J end lost 8 bases, and 14 bases lay between the germline ends. Germline assignment: CDR1 MDHEN and CDR2 SYDVKM. The CDR3 is 15 amino acids. CDR3 in DNA: TGTGCCAGCAGTTTTTCAGGGATCCATCATTCACCCCTCCACTTT. This codes for CASSFSGIHHSPLHF.

This sequence joins TRBV27 and TRBJ1-1; D is unclear. Trimming took 6 bases from V and 3 from J, leaving 17 bases between them. The CDR3 totals 15 residues. The germline V gene encodes CDR1 MNHEY and CDR2 SMNVEV (reference sequence). This chain's CDR3 is CASSFRPMRDTEAFF. CDR3 nucleotide sequence: TGTGCCAGCAGCTTTAGGCCCATGAGGGACACTGAAGCTTTCTTT.

This clone has more than one count but fewer than ten. The CDR3 coding sequence is TGTGCCTGGAGGGAGGGGCAGGGACCCTACGAGCAGTACTTC. Translation gives CAWREGQGPYEQYF. This rearrangement joins TRBV30 to TRBJ2-7; possibly TRBD2 for D (6 bases). Trimming took off 3 bases at V and 2 bases at J, with 14 bases between the two ends. Germline CDR1 GTSNPN, CDR2 SVGIG (reference sequence). This CDR3 has 14 residues.

V usage is TRBV24-1 and J usage is TRBJ2-1; D is perhaps TRBD1 (7 bases). Trimming shortened V by 9 bases and J by 6 bases, and 14 bases separated the two germline ends. CDR3 length: 13 residues. Per the germline V gene, CDR1 is KGHDR and CDR2 is SFDVKD. CDR3 protein: CATSGGLSNEQFF. For the CDR3, the DNA is TGTGCCACCTCAGGGGGGCTAAGCAATGAGCAGTTCTTC.

The V call is TRBV12-2, the J call TRBJ2-1; the table's D call, TRBD1, was not checked against the DNA. TRBV12-2 is a known pseudogene. CDR3 length: 15 residues. CDR3 protein: CASRHRVRTINEQFF. The DNA for the CDR3 is TGTGCAAGTCGCCATAGGGTGAGGACAATAAATGAGCAGTTCTTC.

This clone is termed medium-sized. The V call is TRBV2, the J call TRBJ1-2; D remains unclear. Germline V gene sequence: CDR1 SNHLY, CDR2 FYNNEI. Trimming removed 4 bases from V and 7 bases from J, with 13 bases in between. CDR3 size: 13 residues. The CDR3 bases are TGTGCCAGCAGTGTCGTCGACATCGGTGGCTACACCTTC. Its translation: CASSVVDIGGYTF.

CDR3 nucleotides: TGTGCCAGCAGTGTTAGGAGTACGGGCAATCAGCCCCAGCATTTT. Protein product: CASSVRSTGNQPQHF. The rearrangement joins TRBV2 to TRBJ1-5; D is unresolved. CDR1 is SNHLY and CDR2 is FYNNEI in the germline V gene. V lost 4 bases, J lost 2 bases, and 12 bases lay in between. The CDR3 sequence is 15 residues long.

J is TRBJ1-4 and V is TRBV11-2; D is possibly TRBD1 (6 bases). The CDR3 has 16 residues. From germline, CDR1 is SGHAT and CDR2 FQNNGV. Trimming took 5 bases from V and 10 from J, leaving 23 bases between them. The CDR3 region is CASSRPLIGGVGKLFF. Here the CDR3 DNA reads TGTGCCAGCAGCCGACCATTAATCGGGGGCGTGGGAAAACTGTTTTTT.

This clone was seen only once. This chain joins TRBV19 and TRBJ2-1; possibly TRBD2 for D (5 bases). The CDR3 is made up of 11 amino acids. The V gene's germline CDR1 is LNHDA and CDR2 SQIVND (reference sequence). V shed 5 bases and J shed 8 bases, with 7 bases lying between them. The CDR3 loop reads CASSDGDEQFF. As DNA, the CDR3 is TGTGCCAGTAGTGACGGGGATGAGCAGTTCTTC.

V is TRBV12-3 or TRBV12-4 and J is TRBJ1-1, with D perhaps TRBD1 (6 bases). The CDR3 loop spans 12 amino acids. V lost 1 base, J lost 6 bases, and 6 bases lay in between. Here the CDR3 DNA reads TGTGCCAGCAGTTTAGACAGGGCTGAAGCTTTCTTT. Translating gives CASSLDRAEAFF.

The chain employs TRBV28 and TRBJ1-2, with TRBD1 matching 8 bases. This CDR3 has 15 amino acids. Germline CDR1 and CDR2: MDHEN and SYDVKM. J was trimmed by 2 bases and V by 6 bases; bases with no gene match: 8. The CDR3 sequence is CASSVIWTGNYGYTF. The CDR3 nucleotides are TGTGCCAGCAGCGTCATTTGGACAGGGAACTATGGCTACACCTTC.

The chain carries TRBV13 and TRBJ1-1, with a tentative D call TRBD1 (5 bases). The germline CDR1 and CDR2 sequences are PRHDT and FYEKMQ (reference sequence). The CDR3 runs to 15 residues. V was cut by 0 bases and J by 1 base, with 9 bases left in between. CDR3 in DNA: TGTGCCAGCAGCTTAGGGTCAGGGAGGAACACTGAAGCTTTCTTT. It codes for CASSLGSGRNTEAFF.

The chain employs TRBV6-2 or TRBV6-3 and TRBJ2-7; 8 nucleotides agree with TRBD1. CDR1 and CDR2 (germline): MNHEY, SVGEGT. CDR3 length: 15 amino acids. The ends lost 6 bases at V and 3 bases at J; junction bases unmatched: 10. The CDR3 bases are TGTGCCAGCAGCTTTAGACAGGGGCCGATCTACGAGCAGTACTTC. It encodes CASSFRQGPIYEQYF.

The chain employs TRBV2 and TRBJ2-7; perhaps TRBD2 as D (6 bases). Germline lookup yields CDR1 SNHLY and CDR2 FYNNEI. The CDR3 spans 13 residues. The V end lost 7 bases, the J end lost 6 bases, and 16 bases lay between the germline ends. For the CDR3, the DNA is TGTGCCAGCACCACGGGAGACAGAGGCGAGCAGTACTTC. It specifies CASTTGDRGEQYF.